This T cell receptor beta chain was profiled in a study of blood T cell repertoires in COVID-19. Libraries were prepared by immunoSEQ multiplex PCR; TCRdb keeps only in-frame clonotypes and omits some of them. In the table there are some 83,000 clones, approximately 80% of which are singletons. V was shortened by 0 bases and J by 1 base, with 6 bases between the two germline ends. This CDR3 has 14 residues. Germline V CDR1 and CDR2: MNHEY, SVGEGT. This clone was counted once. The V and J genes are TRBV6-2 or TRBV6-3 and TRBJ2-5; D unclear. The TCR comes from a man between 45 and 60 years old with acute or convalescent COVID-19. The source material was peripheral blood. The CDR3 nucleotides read TGTGCCAGCAGTTACTCATACGGCCAAGAGACCCAGTACTTC. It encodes CASSYSYGQETQYF.